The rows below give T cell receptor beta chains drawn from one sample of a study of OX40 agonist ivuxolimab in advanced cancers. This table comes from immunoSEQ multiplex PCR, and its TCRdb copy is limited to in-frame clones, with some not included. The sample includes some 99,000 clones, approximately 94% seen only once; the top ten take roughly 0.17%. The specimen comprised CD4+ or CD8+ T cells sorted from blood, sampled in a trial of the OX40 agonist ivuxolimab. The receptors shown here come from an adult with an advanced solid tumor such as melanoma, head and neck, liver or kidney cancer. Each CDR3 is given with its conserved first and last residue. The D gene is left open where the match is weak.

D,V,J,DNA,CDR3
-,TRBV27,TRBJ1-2,TGTGCCAGCAGTTTAATGGGGCCCATCTATGGCTACACCTTC,CASSLMGPIYGYTF
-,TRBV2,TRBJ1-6,TGTGCCAGCGGGCCAGGGAGGAATTCACCCCTCCACTTT,CASGPGRNSPLHF
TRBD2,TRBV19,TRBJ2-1,TGTGCCAGCTCCGGGACTAGCGGGCCAAGCTCCTACAATGAGCAGTTCTTC,CASSGTSGPSSYNEQFF
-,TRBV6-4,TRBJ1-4,TGTGCCAGCAGCCCAAGGGTAGGAGGCCATGAAAAACTGTTTTTT,CASSPRVGGHEKLFF
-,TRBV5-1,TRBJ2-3,TGCGCCAGCAGCGCCCTCCCGTCAGATACGCAGTATTTT,CASSALPSDTQYF
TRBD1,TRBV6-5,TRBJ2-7,TGTGCCAGCAGTAGAGCGGGACAGGGGGTGCACGAGCAGTACTTC,CASSRAGQGVHEQYF
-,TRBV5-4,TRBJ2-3,TGTGCCAGCAGCTCGTCGGGCGGGGAGGCAGATACGCAGTATTTT,CASSSSGGEADTQYF
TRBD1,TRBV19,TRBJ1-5,TGTGCCAGTACCCTCAGACCAGGGGGCCCAGGCAATCAGCCCCAGCATTTT,CASTLRPGGPGNQPQHF
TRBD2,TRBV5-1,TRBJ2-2,TGCGCCAGCAGCCTTGGATTAGCGGGGGCAGACACCGGGGAGCTGTTTTTT,CASSLGLAGADTGELFF
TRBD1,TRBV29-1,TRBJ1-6,TGCAGCGTCGGTGGGACAGGGGGGGTACTCCACTTT,CSVGGTGGVLHF
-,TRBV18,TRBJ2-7,TGTGCCAGCTCACCGCGAGGAAGACCCAGCTACGAGCAGTACTTC,CASSPRGRPSYEQYF
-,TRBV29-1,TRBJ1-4,TGCAGCGTTGGGGACGAAAAACTGTTTTTT,CSVGDEKLFF
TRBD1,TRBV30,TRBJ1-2,TGTGCCTGGAGTCCCCAGGGGGCGCAAGGCTACACCTTC,CAWSPQGAQGYTF
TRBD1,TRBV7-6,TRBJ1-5,TGTGCCAGCAGCCCGGGACAGGGGGTTAGGCCCCAGCATTTT,CASSPGQGVRPQHF
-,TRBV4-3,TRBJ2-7,TGCGCCAGCAGCCAAGTCAGGGGTTCCGAGCAGTACTTC,CASSQVRGSEQYF
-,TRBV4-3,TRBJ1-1,TGCGCCAGCAGCCAGGGAAGAGGCACTGAAGCTTTCTTT,CASSQGRGTEAFF
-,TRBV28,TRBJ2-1,TGTGCCAGCAGTTTATCGACCGCGAGCTCCTACAATGAGCAGTTCTTC,CASSLSTASSYNEQFF